This T cell receptor beta chain was observed in a study of cytomegalovirus exposure and HLA in healthy donors. Study at large: Genetic ancestry analysis placed over 75% of the 398 donors that were genotyped in the Caucasian-associated cluster.

As for the donors, each was a healthy bone marrow donor. As regards this clone: No antigen is known for it.

Study observations and caveats: In vitro work confirmed that three CMV-associated chains recognize CMV antigens. A later analysis linked a missense variant in DCLRE1C to the trimming of TCR beta V and J genes.

Researchers ran the PCR with 60 Vbeta and 13 Jbeta primers. Repertoires were generated with immunoSEQ multiplex PCR, while TCRdb's copy carries only in-frame clones and drops some. Found here are under 200,000 clones, approximately 72% of them singletons; the top ten hold around 1.4%. V lost 1 base and J 3 bases, leaving 4 bases between the germline ends. The germline V gene has CDR1 SGHAT and CDR2 FQNNGV. This CDR3 region has 12 residues. The chain employs TRBV11-2 and TRBJ2-7; D gene ambiguous. Sequenced input: PBMCs. This clonotype was obtained from a man in his late teens or twenties in good health and CMV-seronegative. The CDR3 DNA reads as TGTGCCAGCAGCTTAGCTTTCTACGAGCAGTACTTC. It is translated as CASSLAFYEQYF.